Below, 28 T cell receptor beta chains from the same sample are listed, as sequenced in a study of cytomegalovirus exposure and HLA in healthy donors. This PCR relied on a set of 60 Vbeta primers and 13 Jbeta primers. Assay: immunoSEQ multiplex PCR; the TCRdb copy retains only in-frame clones and omits some. Counted here are roughly 38,000 clones, 90% to 95% occurring once; the ten biggest clones make up roughly 3%. Sequencing was carried out using PBMCs. These receptor sequences come from a woman between 18 and 29 years old in good health and CMV-seronegative.

This rearrangement joins TRBV28 to TRBJ1-1; 7 bases are shared with TRBD1. Germline V gene sequence: CDR1 MDHEN, CDR2 SYDVKM. This CDR3 spans 15 amino acids. The junction had 10 bases not matched to a gene; V was cut back by 8 bases and J by 1 base. CDR3 in amino acids: CASGKTGPGNTEAFF. CDR3 bases: TGTGCCAGCGGGAAGACAGGGCCTGGGAACACTGAAGCTTTCTTT. Supplemented by reference TRBV28 and TRBJ1-1, the full variable domain reads DVKVTQSSRYLVKRTGEKVFLECVQDMDHENMFWYRQDPGLGLRLIYFSYDVKMKEKGDIPEGYSVSREKKERFSLILESASTNQTSMYLCASGKTGPGNTEAFFGQGTRLTVV.

This clone has only a few counts. V is TRBV9 and J is TRBJ2-7; 9 bases align to TRBD1. The CDR3 runs to 15 residues. Germline-derived CDR1 and CDR2 are SGDLS and YYNGEE. V lost 3 bases and J lost 0; bases outside the gene matches: 4. This chain's CDR3 is CASSAGQGSSYEQYF. Written as DNA, the CDR3 is TGTGCCAGCAGCGCTGGACAGGGGAGCTCCTACGAGCAGTACTTC.

The chain links TRBV5-1 to TRBJ1-1, with D unresolved. Trimming pared 5 bases from V and 4 bases from J, leaving 18 bases between. Germline CDR1 SGHRS, CDR2 YFSETQ. The CDR3 contains 15 residues. This CDR3 is CASRLGGVRITEAFF. Here the CDR3 DNA reads TGCGCCAGCAGACTGGGAGGAGTAAGAATCACTGAAGCTTTCTTT.

The rearrangement uses TRBV6-6 and TRBJ2-5, with no clear D. The germline V and J ends were trimmed by 2 bases and 0 bases, with 10 bases remaining between them. The germline V gene has CDR1 MNHNY and CDR2 SVGAGI (reference sequence). The CDR3 consists of 15 residues. CDR3 region: CASSYDGEYQETQYF. CDR3 DNA sequence: TGTGCCAGCAGTTACGACGGAGAGTACCAAGAGACCCAGTACTTC.

The V gene is TRBV11-2, the J gene TRBJ2-7; D unclear. V was cut by 3 bases and J by 6 bases, with 15 bases left in between. The CDR3 covers 14 residues. From germline, CDR1 is SGHAT and CDR2 FQNNGV. For the CDR3, the DNA is TGTGCCAGCAGCTTCACCTCTATACCGGGCGAGCAGTACTTC. Translation: CASSFTSIPGEQYF.

On this clone itself: Compared with germline, one end of the junction differs, possibly owing to a read error. This chain connects TRBV7-9 to TRBJ2-7; TRBD1 aligns across 7 bases. Per the germline V gene, CDR1 is SEHNR and CDR2 is FQNEAQ (reference sequence). The CDR3 extends over 14 amino acids. CDR3: CSSSSPGQLTSRYF. The CDR3, as DNA: TGTTCCAGCAGCTCTCCGGGACAGTTAACGTCAAGGTACTTC.

The V gene is TRBV6-1, the J gene TRBJ1-2; TRBD1 aligns across 8 bases. Trimming took 5 bases from V and 4 from J; bases not matched to a gene: 6. The CDR3 spans 14 residues. Germline-derived CDR1 and CDR2 are MNHNS and SASEGT. The CDR3 DNA reads as TGTGCCAGCAGTCTTCGGACAGGGACCTATGGCTACACCTTC. It is translated as CASSLRTGTYGYTF.

The chain is built from TRBV27 and TRBJ2-7; TRBD1 aligns across 7 bases. Trimming cost V 5 bases and J 3 bases; bases outside gene matches: 13. Germline loops: CDR1 MNHEY, CDR2 SMNVEV (reference sequence). The CDR3 has 16 residues. CDR3 sequence (DNA): TGTGCCAGCAGTACCTCCCGACAGGGCAATCTCTACGAGCAGTACTTC. It is translated as CASSTSRQGNLYEQYF.

This chain uses TRBV5-5 with TRBJ2-3; D might be TRBD1 (5 bases). This CDR3 region has 14 residues. V was shortened by 0 bases and J by 6 bases, with 11 bases between the two germline ends. Germline loops: CDR1 SGHKS, CDR2 YYEKEE (reference sequence). The CDR3 here is CASSLVPGRDTQYF. The CDR3 nucleotides read TGTGCCAGCAGCTTGGTTCCAGGGCGGGATACGCAGTATTTT. Supplemented by reference TRBV5-5 and TRBJ2-3, the full variable domain reads DAGVTQSPTHLIKTRGQQVTLRCSPISGHKSVSWYQQVLGQGPQFIFQYYEKEERGRGNFPDRFSARQFPNYSSELNVNALLLGDSALYLCASSLVPGRDTQYFGPGTRLTVL.

The CDR3 DNA reads TGTGCCAGCTCACCAAGGAGGGGCCTATCCTACGAGCAGTACTTC. The encoded protein is CASSPRRGLSYEQYF. V gene TRBV18 combines with J gene TRBJ2-7; TRBD2 is a possible D gene (6 bases). V was cut by 2 bases and J by 1 base, with 12 bases left in between. Germline CDR1 reads KGHSH; CDR2 reads LQKENI. CDR3 size: 15 residues.

The chain links TRBV7-6 to TRBJ2-3; D unresolved. Germline lookup yields CDR1 SGHVS and CDR2 FNYEAQ. The germline V and J ends were trimmed by 1 base and 2 bases, with 4 bases remaining between them. The CDR3 length is 13 residues. Written as DNA, the CDR3 is TGTGCCAGCAGCTTAGTAGTCACAGATACGCAGTATTTT. Amino acid sequence: CASSLVVTDTQYF.

The chain recombines TRBV13 with TRBJ2-3; 14 bases are shared with TRBD2. Germline lookup yields CDR1 PRHDT and CDR2 FYEKMQ (reference sequence). With V trimmed by 5 bases and J by 0 bases, 4 bases remained unmatched. The CDR3 length is 17 residues. The CDR3 sequence: CASSLRLAGGSTDTQYF. CDR3 nucleotide sequence: TGTGCCAGCAGCCTAAGACTAGCGGGAGGGAGCACAGATACGCAGTATTTT. Filled out from reference TRBV13 and TRBJ2-3, the complete variable domain reads AAGVIQSPRHLIKEKRETATLKCYPIPRHDTVYWYQQGPGQDPQFLISFYEKMQSDKGSIPDRFSAQQFSDYHSELNMSSLELGDSALYFCASSLRLAGGSTDTQYFGPGTRLTVL.

The rearrangement uses TRBV6-5 and TRBJ1-4, with 11 bases matching TRBD1. The trim removed 9 bases at V and 8 bases at J, leaving 5 bases unmatched. Per the germline V gene, CDR1 is MNHEY and CDR2 is SVGAGI. The CDR3 consists of 13 residues. The CDR3 DNA reads TGTGCCAGTGGACAGGGGGCTCGGGAAAAACTGTTTTTT. Translated: CASGQGAREKLFF.

As regards this clone: The junction differs from germline at one of its ends, possibly a read error. The chain is built from TRBV5-1 and TRBJ1-2, with D maybe TRBD1 (5 bases). This CDR3 region has 16 residues. CDR1 SGHRS and CDR2 YFSETQ come from the germline V gene. The CDR3 reads CASSPEWQGGNDGYTF. CDR3 sequence (DNA): TGCGCCAGCAGCCCAGAATGGCAGGGAGGTAACGATGGCTACACCTTC.

This sequence joins TRBV28 and TRBJ2-5; D remains ambiguous. V lost 5 bases and J 0 bases, leaving 4 bases between the germline ends. There are 12 residues in the CDR3. Germline V gives CDR1 MDHEN, CDR2 SYDVKM. The CDR3 DNA sequence: TGTGCCAGCAGTGCGTACCAAGAGACCCAGTACTTC. Protein sequence: CASSAYQETQYF. Using reference TRBV28 and TRBJ2-5 for the parts outside the CDR3, the full variable domain is DVKVTQSSRYLVKRTGEKVFLECVQDMDHENMFWYRQDPGLGLRLIYFSYDVKMKEKGDIPEGYSVSREKKERFSLILESASTNQTSMYLCASSAYQETQYFGPGTRLLVL.

The chain couples TRBV28 to TRBJ1-2, with a tentative D call TRBD1 (6 bases). The CDR3 is made up of 12 amino acids. The germline gives CDR1 MDHEN, CDR2 SYDVKM. Between the trimmed V and J ends, which lost 8 bases and 4 bases, there was a span of 11 bases. The CDR3 loop is CASFGGAYGYTF. The CDR3 DNA reads as TGTGCCAGCTTTGGGGGGGCCTATGGCTACACCTTC.

The V and J genes are TRBV19 and TRBJ2-6, with TRBD1 as a possible D gene (5 bases). V lost 7 bases and J lost 2, with 15 bases in between. Germline CDR1 is LNHDA and CDR2 is SQIVND (reference sequence). The CDR3 totals 16 residues. CDR3 residues: CASTLSQVPGANVLTF. The CDR3 DNA is TGTGCCAGTACTCTCTCACAGGTCCCTGGGGCCAACGTCCTGACTTTC. The variable domain in full, with the rest retrieved from reference TRBV19 and TRBJ2-6, is DGGITQSPKYLFRKEGQNVTLSCEQNLNHDAMYWYRQDPGQGLRLIYYSQIVNDFQKGDIAEGYSVSREKKESFPLTVTSAQKNPTAFYLCASTLSQVPGANVLTFGAGSRLTVL.

V gene TRBV19 combines with J gene TRBJ2-1, with 14 bases that match TRBD2. The CDR3 has 21 amino acids. V dropped 3 bases and J dropped 9; count of bases not matched to a gene: 22. CDR1 is LNHDA and CDR2 is SQIVND in the germline V gene (reference sequence). The CDR3 DNA reads TGTGCCAGTAGTATTTCGACTACCGGGACTAGCGGGAGAAGGAAGCGCGCTGAGCAGTTCTTC. Translation: CASSISTTGTSGRRKRAEQFF.

The V and J genes are TRBV28 and TRBJ2-4, with D tentatively TRBD1 (7 bases). The CDR3 is 14 residues long. Trimming took off 8 bases at V and 1 base at J, with 12 bases between the two ends. The germline CDR1 and CDR2 sequences are MDHEN and SYDVKM. In DNA form, the CDR3 reads TGTGCCAGCTCCAGGGGGAGGGCCAAAAACATTCAGTACTTC. It encodes CASSRGRAKNIQYF.

This rearrangement joins TRBV4-2 to TRBJ1-5; maybe TRBD1 (6 bases). The CDR3 length is 15 residues. Trimming pared 3 bases from V and 10 bases from J, leaving 19 bases between. The germline V gene has CDR1 LGHNA and CDR2 YNFKEQ. CDR3 region: CASSQDGQFANPQHF. The CDR3 nucleotides read TGTGCCAGCAGCCAGGACGGACAGTTCGCAAACCCCCAGCATTTT.

This chain joins TRBV30 and TRBJ1-3; weak D call: TRBD1 (6 bases). CDR1 GTSNPN and CDR2 SVGIG come from the germline V gene (reference sequence). The CDR3 is 17 amino acids. V was pared by 2 bases and J by 2 bases, with 19 bases between. The chain's CDR3 is CAWSPPRGRGPGNTIYF. The DNA for the CDR3 is TGTGCCTGGAGTCCCCCTCGCGGCAGGGGACCTGGAAACACCATATATTTT.

V gene TRBV11-2 combines with J gene TRBJ2-7; TRBD2 aligns across 10 bases. Germline V gives CDR1 SGHAT, CDR2 FQNNGV. The CDR3 has 14 amino acids. V trimming: 6 bases; J trimming: 6 bases; junction bases outside the gene matches: 8. CDR3 in DNA: TGTGCCAGCAGTCTGAGCGGGAGGGCGGCCGAGCAGTACTTC. This gives the protein CASSLSGRAAEQYF.

The gene calls are TRBV28 and TRBJ2-1; tentative D call: TRBD2 (5 bases). The ends were cut back, 7 bases at V and 14 bases at J, with 21 bases in the middle. This CDR3 region has 13 residues. Germline CDR1 and CDR2: MDHEN and SYDVKM. In DNA form, the CDR3 reads TGTGCCAGCATGAGGGTAGCGCCCCCCCAGGAGTTCTTC. Residues: CASMRVAPPQEFF.

The CDR3 region is CASSFRRLAGVQETQYF. CDR3 nucleotide sequence: TGTGCCAGCAGTTTCCGTCGACTAGCGGGAGTGCAAGAGACCCAGTACTTC. J is TRBJ2-5 and V is TRBV27, with TRBD2 identical over 12 bases. CDR1 and CDR2 from the germline V gene are MNHEY and SMNVEV (reference sequence). The CDR3 has 17 amino acids. Trimming removed 3 bases from V and 2 bases from J; junction bases left unmatched: 7.

Worth noting for this clone: A far larger clone is one nucleotide away, so this likely arose from a read error. The chain couples TRBV5-6 to TRBJ2-7; D is unresolved. Germline lookup yields CDR1 SGHDT and CDR2 YYEEEE. The CDR3 runs 13 residues. V lost 0 bases to trimming and J lost 3 bases, with 7 bases between them. The CDR3 spells CASSLGHYYEQYF. The DNA of the CDR3 is TGTGCCAGCAGCTTGGGGCACTACTACGAGCAGTACTTC.

The V call is TRBV7-3, the J call TRBJ2-1, with D hard to call. The CDR3 length is 16 residues. The germline V gene has CDR1 SGHTA and CDR2 FQGTGA. Between the trimmed V and J ends, which lost 2 bases and 4 bases, there was a span of 15 bases. CDR3 DNA: TGTGCCAGCAGCTTAGAAGGCTCTCGGGTATACAATGAGCAGTTCTTC. It codes for CASSLEGSRVYNEQFF.

The table lists this clone with a count of one. The chain carries TRBV6-5 and TRBJ2-3; D might be TRBD1 (6 bases). Germline V gene lookup returns CDR1 MNHEY and CDR2 SVGAGI. The CDR3 runs 14 residues. V lost 4 bases to trimming and J lost 5 bases, with 13 bases between them. In DNA form, the CDR3 reads TGTGCCAGCAGTTCACAGGGAGCTGGAGATACGCAGTATTTT. Its protein is CASSSQGAGDTQYF.

The chain couples TRBV7-2 to TRBJ2-5; D is uncertain. The germline gives CDR1 SGHTA, CDR2 FQGNSA. The V end lost 2 bases, the J end lost 2 bases, and 6 bases lay between the germline ends. The CDR3 spans 13 residues. CDR3 DNA sequence: TGTGCCAGCAGCTTAATGAGGCAAGAGACCCAGTACTTC. Amino acids: CASSLMRQETQYF.